Presented here are 20 T cell receptor beta chains from one specimen sequenced in a study of T cell repertoires in cytomegalovirus infection. MiXCR, run by TCRdb on the reads, gives a single entry per CDR3 protein. The sample contains 250,000 to 400,000 distinct CDR3 sequences, 20% to 25% of which appear only once. The antigens for these receptors are not known. Here the sequenced sample was cultured PBMCs, taken from culture after CMV antigen stimulation. The receptors were gathered from a human donor in good health (CMV status not recorded). Some clones in this sample may be carry-over from other donors' samples.

The rearrangement joins TRBV7-2 to TRBJ2-1; 9 bases map to TRBD2. The ends lost 2 bases at V and 9 bases at J; junction bases unmatched: 17. The CDR3 extends over 18 amino acids. Germline V gives CDR1 SGHTA, CDR2 FQGNSA. Here the CDR3 DNA reads TGTGCCAGCAGCTTAATCGGGGTTGGCGGGAGGGCCTTTGGTGAGCAGTTCTTC. Its translation is CASSLIGVGGRAFGEQFF.

This clonotype was picked up many times. CDR3 sequence (DNA): TGTGCCAGCAGCATACCACCGGGACAGGGGGCAAACACTGAAGCTTTCTTT. It translates to CASSIPPGQGANTEAFF. The chain employs TRBV7-2 and TRBJ1-1, with 12 bases identical to TRBD1. Germline CDR1 SGHTA, CDR2 FQGNSA. V trimming: 5 bases; J trimming: 2 bases; junction bases outside the gene matches: 9. CDR3 size: 17 residues.

This clonotype was seen only once. J is TRBJ2-3 and V is TRBV19; weak D call: TRBD1 (7 bases). The CDR3 runs 16 residues. Germline V gene lookup returns CDR1 LNHDA and CDR2 SQIVND (reference sequence). The V and J ends lost 6 bases and 3 bases respectively, with 19 bases between them. For the CDR3, the DNA is TGTGCCAGTAGACCCTTTCTCTCAGGGGGGACAGATACGCAGTATTTT. Translating it yields CASRPFLSGGTDTQYF.

V gene TRBV6-2 or TRBV6-3 combines with J gene TRBJ1-5; 9 nucleotides align to TRBD1. The CDR3 is made up of 16 amino acids. Unmatched junction bases numbered 7, after V lost 6 bases and J lost 1 base. Per germline, CDR1 MNHEY and CDR2 SVGEGT. Here the CDR3 reads CASSRTGQGSNQPQHF. CDR3 coding DNA: TGTGCCAGCAGCCGGACGGGACAGGGAAGCAATCAGCCCCAGCATTTT.

There are a few counts of this clonotype. V is TRBV20-1 and J is TRBJ2-1; TRBD2 is a possible D gene (5 bases). The V end was cut by 2 bases, the J end by 3 bases, with 20 bases between. The CDR3 has 17 residues. CDR1 is DFQATT and CDR2 is SNEGSKA in the germline V gene (reference sequence). The DNA of the CDR3 is TGCAGTGCTAGAAAGGTGGGATCGGACTCCATCTACAATGAGCAGTTCTTC. It encodes CSARKVGSDSIYNEQFF.

The chain employs TRBV30 and TRBJ2-5; TRBD2 agrees at 8 bases. V lost 0 bases and J lost 4; bases outside the gene matches: 7. This CDR3 is built from 15 residues. Per the germline V gene, CDR1 is GTSNPN and CDR2 is SVGIG (reference sequence). CDR3 nucleotides: TGTGCCTGGAGTGTACAACTAGCGGAGGGAGAGACCCAGTACTTC. This encodes CAWSVQLAEGETQYF. The complete variable domain, with remaining parts taken from reference TRBV30 and TRBJ2-5, reads SQTIHQWPATLVQPVGSPLSLECTVEGTSNPNLYWYRQAAGRGLQLLFYSVGIGQISSEVPQNLSASRPQDRQFILSSKKLLLSDSGFYLCAWSVQLAEGETQYFGPGTRLLVL.

This clonotype was counted only a few times. V usage is TRBV2 and J usage is TRBJ2-2; TRBD1 agrees at 7 bases. V lost 6 bases, J lost 5 bases, and 6 bases stayed unmatched. The germline CDR1 and CDR2 sequences are SNHLY and FYNNEI. The CDR3 is 14 residues long. The CDR3: CASRTGFDTGELFF. The CDR3 DNA is TGTGCCAGCAGGACAGGGTTTGATACCGGGGAGCTGTTTTTT.

The V and J genes are TRBV7-9 and TRBJ2-5; possible D gene TRBD2, 6 bases. CDR3 length equals 14 residues. With 2 bases removed from V and 4 bases from J, the gap between germline ends came to 11 bases. CDR1 and CDR2 from the germline V gene are SEHNR and FQNEAQ (reference sequence). The CDR3 loop is CASSLSEGRETQYF. Here the CDR3 DNA reads TGTGCCAGCAGCTTATCGGAGGGTAGAGAGACCCAGTACTTC.

This clonotype was picked up many times. CDR3 protein: CASRSGQGVYSNQPQHF. In DNA form, the CDR3 reads TGTGCCAGCAGATCGGGACAGGGCGTTTATAGCAATCAGCCCCAGCATTTT. The chain is built from TRBV6-1 and TRBJ1-5; TRBD1 agrees at 9 bases. The CDR3 runs to 17 residues. Germline V CDR1 and CDR2: MNHNS, SASEGT. J lost 0 bases, V lost 6 bases, and 9 bases had no gene match.

V and J are TRBV27 and TRBJ1-5; maybe TRBD1 (6 bases). V dropped 5 bases and J dropped 0 bases, with 11 bases sitting between them. This CDR3 spans 15 amino acids. Germline V gene data show CDR1 as MNHEY and CDR2 as SMNVEV (reference sequence). In nucleotides, the CDR3 is TGTGCCAGCAGTGTACAGGGTTATAGCAATCAGCCCCAGCATTTT. Translating gives CASSVQGYSNQPQHF.

This clonotype was seen more than once but under ten times. This chain connects TRBV7-2 to TRBJ2-1, with D perhaps matching TRBD1 or TRBD2 (6 bases each). This CDR3 is built from 13 residues. The V and J ends lost 6 bases and 1 base respectively, with 7 bases between them. Germline assignment: CDR1 SGHTA and CDR2 FQGNSA. The CDR3 bases are TGTGCCAGCAGAGGGGGGTCCTACAATGAGCAGTTCTTC. This sequence encodes CASRGGSYNEQFF.

Regarding this clonotype: A much more abundant neighbour one base away suggests this may be a read error. The J gene is TRBJ2-7, the V gene TRBV2; 7 nucleotides align to TRBD1. The CDR3 is 15 residues long. Germline V lookup: CDR1 SNHLY, CDR2 FYNNEI. The CDR3 spells CASTSRQGYSYKQYF. CDR3 nucleotide sequence: TGTGCCAGCACCAGTAGACAGGGCTACTCCTACAAGCAGTACTTC.

This clonotype has at least ten counts. The chain carries TRBV19 and TRBJ2-5, with 9 bases fitting TRBD1. The V and J ends lost 7 bases and 4 bases, in that order; junction bases with no gene match: 4. The CDR3 is made up of 13 amino acids. CDR1 is LNHDA and CDR2 is SQIVND in the germline V gene (reference sequence). Here the CDR3 reads CASTTGGVETQYF. The CDR3 DNA reads as TGTGCCAGTACAACAGGGGGCGTAGAGACCCAGTACTTC.

This rearrangement joins TRBV12-3 or TRBV12-4 to TRBJ1-4; D gene ambiguous. The CDR3 has 15 residues. Trimming took 3 bases from V and 8 from J, leaving 16 bases between them. The CDR3 sequence: CASSFSSGPREKLFF. CDR3 in DNA: TGTGCCAGCAGTTTCAGTTCAGGTCCCAGGGAAAAACTGTTTTTT.

This clonotype showed up just a few times. The chain couples TRBV19 to TRBJ2-6; D call uncertain. Germline CDR1 and CDR2: LNHDA and SQIVND (reference sequence). The length of the CDR3 is 17 residues. V lost 3 bases to trimming and J lost 2 bases, with 14 bases between them. The CDR3 sequence is CASSIVPARTGANVLTF. CDR3 coding DNA: TGTGCCAGTAGTATTGTGCCCGCGCGCACTGGGGCCAACGTCCTGACTTTC.

This clonotype was seen a few times. The chain employs TRBV20-1 and TRBJ2-1; no clear D. Per the germline V gene, CDR1 is DFQATT and CDR2 is SNEGSKA (reference sequence). This CDR3 is 13 amino acids long. V dropped 3 bases and J dropped 0 bases, with 6 bases sitting between them. CDR3: CSASPSSYNEQFF. In DNA, the CDR3 is TGCAGTGCTAGCCCGAGCTCCTACAATGAGCAGTTCTTC.

This clonotype has a handful of counts. The rearrangement joins TRBV19 to TRBJ1-5, with 7 bases aligning to TRBD1. Losses at the gene ends were 7 bases for V and 2 bases for J; bases not matched to a gene: 14. Germline V gives CDR1 LNHDA, CDR2 SQIVND (reference sequence). The CDR3 spans 17 residues. The CDR3 region is CASNRRQGKGGNQPQHF. The CDR3 DNA reads as TGTGCCAGTAACCGGAGACAGGGCAAAGGGGGCAATCAGCCCCAGCATTTT.

This clonotype was detected many times. The rearrangement links TRBV7-3 to TRBJ1-5; D uncertain. The germline CDR1 and CDR2 sequences are SGHTA and FQGTGA. The V end was cut by 3 bases, the J end by 8 bases, with 11 bases between. The CDR3 has 13 residues. The CDR3 sequence is CASSFDVQEPQHF. The CDR3 nucleotides read TGTGCCAGCAGCTTTGACGTTCAAGAGCCCCAGCATTTT.

The genes are TRBV10-3 and TRBJ2-1; 13 positions agree with TRBD2. Trimming removed 3 bases from V and 15 bases from J; junction bases left unmatched: 11. The germline gives CDR1 ENHRY, CDR2 SYGVKD. The CDR3 spans 15 residues. CDR3 protein: CAISDGGLAGSTPFF. CDR3 nucleotide sequence: TGTGCCATCAGTGATGGGGGACTAGCGGGATCCACCCCGTTCTTC.

This clonotype was picked up many times. The V and J genes are TRBV11-2 and TRBJ2-5, with 15 bases lining up with TRBD2. The CDR3 is made up of 20 amino acids. Germline V gives CDR1 SGHAT, CDR2 FQNNGV. J lost 6 bases, V lost 5 bases, and 19 bases had no gene match. The chain's CDR3 is CASSRTARTSGRATPQTQYF. CDR3 in DNA: TGTGCCAGCAGCAGAACCGCCCGGACTAGCGGGAGGGCAACACCGCAGACCCAGTACTTC.